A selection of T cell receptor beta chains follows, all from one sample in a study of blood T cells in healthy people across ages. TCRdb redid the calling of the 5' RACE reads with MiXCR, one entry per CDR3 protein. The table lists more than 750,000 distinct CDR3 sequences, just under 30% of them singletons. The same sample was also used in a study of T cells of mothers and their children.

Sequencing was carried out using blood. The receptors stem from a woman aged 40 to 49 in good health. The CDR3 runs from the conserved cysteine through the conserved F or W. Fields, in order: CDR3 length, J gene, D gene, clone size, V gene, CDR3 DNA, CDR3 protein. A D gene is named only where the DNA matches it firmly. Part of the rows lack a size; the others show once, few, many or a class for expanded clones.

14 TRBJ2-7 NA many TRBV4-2 TGTGCCAGCAGCCAAACACAGGACCTTTACGAGCAGTACTTC CASSQTQDLYEQYF
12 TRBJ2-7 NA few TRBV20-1 TGCAGTGCTAGGGGTTTAGTCTACGAGCAGTACTTC CSARGLVYEQYF
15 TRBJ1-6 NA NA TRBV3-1 TGTGCCAGCAGCCCTCAGGGAGGGAATAATTCACCCCTCCACTTT CASSPQGGNNSPLHF
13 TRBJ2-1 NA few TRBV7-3 TGTGCCAGCAGCTTAATCCCACGGGATGAGCAGTTCTTC CASSLIPRDEQFF
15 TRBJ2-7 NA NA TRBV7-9 TGTGCCAGCAGCTTAGGCCGTGGGACCGGACTAGAGCAGTACTTC CASSLGRGTGLEQYF
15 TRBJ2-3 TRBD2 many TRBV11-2 TGTGCCAGCAGCTCATTAGCGGGGGGGGCAGATACGCAGTATTTT CASSSLAGGADTQYF
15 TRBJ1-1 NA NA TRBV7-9 TGTGCCAGCAGCTTAGTCGGGGATGGGGACACTGAAGCTTTCTTT CASSLVGDGDTEAFF
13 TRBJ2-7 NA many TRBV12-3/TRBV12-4 TGTGCCAGCAGTTTTTCGCAGGGTAGCGAGCAGTACTTC CASSFSQGSEQYF
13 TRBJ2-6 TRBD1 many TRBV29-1 TGCAGCGCAACAGGGGAGGGGGCCAACGTCCTGACTTTC CSATGEGANVLTF
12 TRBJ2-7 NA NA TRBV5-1 TGCGCCAGCAGCCGGACCTACCACGAGCAGTACTTC CASSRTYHEQYF
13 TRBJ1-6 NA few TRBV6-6 TGTGCCAGCATCCGGGGGTTAAATTCACCCCTCCACTTT CASIRGLNSPLHF
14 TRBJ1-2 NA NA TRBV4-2 TGTGCCAGCAGCCAAGGCGGACAGCGTCAGTCCTACACCTTC CASSQGGQRQSYTF
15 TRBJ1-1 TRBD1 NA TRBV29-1 TGCAGCGTTGAAGATAGGGGCAGGGGGCGAACTGAAGCTTTCTTT CSVEDRGRGRTEAFF
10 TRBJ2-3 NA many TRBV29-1 TGCAGCGTTAGGCGGGATACGCAGTATTTT CSVRRDTQYF
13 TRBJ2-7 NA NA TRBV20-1 TGCAGTGCTAGGGAACCAGGGGTGTACGAGCAGTACTTC CSAREPGVYEQYF
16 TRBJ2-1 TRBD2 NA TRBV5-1 TGCGCCAGCAGTTGGACTAGCGGGGGCAGGGAAGATGAGCAGTTCTTC CASSWTSGGREDEQFF
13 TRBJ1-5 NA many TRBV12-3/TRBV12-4 TGTGCCAGCAGTGGACAGAACTCTCAGCCCCAGCATTTT CASSGQNSQPQHF
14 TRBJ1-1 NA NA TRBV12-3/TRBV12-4 TGTGCCAGCTGTCGGGACGGTCTGAACACTGAAGCTTTCTTT CASCRDGLNTEAFF
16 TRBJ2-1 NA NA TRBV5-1 TGCGCCAGCAGCTTGGATTCCCAGAGCTCCTACAATGAGCAGTTCTTC CASSLDSQSSYNEQFF
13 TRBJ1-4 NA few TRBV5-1 TGCGCCAGCAGCCGCCCACCCAAAGAAAAACTGTTTTTT CASSRPPKEKLFF
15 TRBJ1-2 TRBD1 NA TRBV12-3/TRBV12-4 TGTGCCAGCAGTTCCCAGACAGGGGGCGCCCATGGCTACACCTTC CASSSQTGGAHGYTF
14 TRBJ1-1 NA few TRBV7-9 TGTGCCAGCAGCTTATTGGGGGTCACCACTGAAGCTTTCTTT CASSLLGVTTEAFF
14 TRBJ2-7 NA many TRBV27 TGTGCCAGCAGTAGGACAGGGAGGGACTACGAGCAGTACTTC CASSRTGRDYEQYF
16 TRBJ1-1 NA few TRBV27 TGTGCCAGCAGTTTATTCCTGGGTCAGTTGAACACTGAAGCTTTCTTT CASSLFLGQLNTEAFF
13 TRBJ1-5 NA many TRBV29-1 TGCAGCGTTGCTGACAGTACCAATCAGCCCCAGCATTTT CSVADSTNQPQHF
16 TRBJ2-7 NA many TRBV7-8 TGTGCCAGCAGCTTAGCGATCGGCAGGGGTGTTGGCGAGCAGTACTTC CASSLAIGRGVGEQYF
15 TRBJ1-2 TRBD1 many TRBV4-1 TGCGCCAGCAGCCAAGAATGGAGGGACAGGAAAGGCTACACCTTC CASSQEWRDRKGYTF